Presented here are 20 T cell receptor beta chains from one specimen sequenced in a study of human T cells and chemical hapten exposure (dated by TCRdb to about 2021). The library was produced with RACE. For sequencing, a NextSeq 500 was employed. Clones were called with MiXCR by TCRdb after fastp trimmed the public reads at Q25, and only in-frame beta chains were retained. Records with the same CDR3 protein are collapsed into one entry carrying the most frequent genes and DNA. Here the sample has some 81,000 distinct CDR3 sequences; about 8.6% occur a single time. 1.5% to 2% of the sample comes from the top ten. This specimen's time point label, per the study, means: healthy volunteer bleed at 6 weeks. Unfractionated whole blood was collected in Tempus Blood RNA tubes, and total RNA was extracted from that blood. The sample consisted of whole blood. The receptors come from a female donor in good health. Some clones in this sample may be carry-over from other donors' samples.

The rearrangement joins TRBV6-6 to TRBJ2-3; TRBD2 aligns across 11 bases. Germline V gene lookup returns CDR1 MNHNY and CDR2 SVGAGI (reference sequence). There are 19 residues in the CDR3. The V and J ends lost 2 bases and 2 bases, in that order; junction bases with no gene match: 12. The CDR3 protein is CASSYPTQTSGETTDTQYF. The CDR3, as DNA: TGTGCCAGCAGTTACCCGACTCAGACTAGCGGGGAGACCACAGATACGCAGTATTTT.

This clonotype was seen a few times. The CDR3 nucleotides read TGTGCCAGCAGCCAAGAACAGATGTGGAACACTGAAGCTTTCTTT. It codes for CASSQEQMWNTEAFF. V is TRBV4-2 and J is TRBJ1-1; no clear D gene. V gave up 0 bases and J gave up 1 base, with 9 bases separating them. CDR3 length: 15 residues. Germline V CDR1 and CDR2: LGHNA, YNFKEQ.

V usage is TRBV12-3 or TRBV12-4 and J usage is TRBJ2-3; 7 bases map to TRBD2. The CDR3 extends over 15 amino acids. The V segment lost 2 bases and the J segment 2 bases; nucleotides outside the gene matches: 4. The CDR3 reads CASSLREVVTDTQYF. The CDR3 bases are TGTGCCAGCAGTTTACGGGAGGTGGTCACAGATACGCAGTATTTT.

There are a few counts of this clonotype. The chain is built from TRBV6-2 or TRBV6-3 and TRBJ2-3; D may correspond to TRBD1 or TRBD2 (5 bases each). Germline CDR1 and CDR2: MNHEY and SVGEGT. This CDR3 region has 18 residues. V dropped 2 bases and J dropped 1 base, with 19 bases sitting between them. The CDR3 DNA follows: TGTGCCAGCAGTTACCCCTGGGGACGGGGCGAGGGCACAGATACGCAGTATTTT. Residues: CASSYPWGRGEGTDTQYF.

V usage is TRBV15 and J usage is TRBJ1-5; no clear D. The CDR3 is 16 residues long. CDR1 LNHNV and CDR2 YYDKDF come from the germline V gene (reference sequence). V lost 1 base and J 2 bases, leaving 12 bases between the germline ends. The chain's CDR3 is CATSRVGARGNQPQHF. The CDR3 coding sequence is TGTGCCACCAGCAGAGTGGGAGCTCGTGGCAATCAGCCCCAGCATTTT.

This clonotype has ten or more counts. The chain is built from TRBV6-5 and TRBJ1-1, with D unresolved. Germline loops: CDR1 MNHEY, CDR2 SVGAGI. This CDR3 has 13 amino acids. Trimming took 0 bases from V and 8 from J, leaving 10 bases between them. DNA for the CDR3: TGTGCCAGCAGTTACTCCTTCCCGCGGGAAGCTTTCTTT. Amino acids: CASSYSFPREAFF.

The V call is TRBV2, the J call TRBJ2-3; 9 nucleotides align to TRBD2. V lost 3 bases to trimming and J lost 2 bases; unmatched junction nucleotides: 6. The CDR3 is made up of 16 amino acids. Germline V gene data show CDR1 as SNHLY and CDR2 as FYNNEI. The CDR3 sequence: CASSDGAGGPTDTQYF. CDR3 nucleotide sequence: TGTGCCAGCAGTGATGGGGCGGGGGGGCCCACAGATACGCAGTATTTT.

CDR3 coding DNA: TGTGCCAGCAGTTTGGGACAGGGAAGGGAAAAACTGTTTTTT. Amino acids: CASSLGQGREKLFF. The chain links TRBV12-3 or TRBV12-4 to TRBJ1-4, with 9 bases aligning to TRBD1. The V segment lost 3 bases and the J segment 8 bases; nucleotides outside the gene matches: 4. CDR3 length: 14 amino acids.

There are many counts of this clonotype. The J gene is TRBJ1-1, the V gene TRBV2; D gene unclear. With 2 bases removed from V and 8 bases from J, the gap between germline ends came to 12 bases. The CDR3 runs to 13 residues. From germline, CDR1 is SNHLY and CDR2 FYNNEI. CDR3 residues: CASSENVQTEAFF. CDR3 DNA: TGTGCCAGCAGTGAAAATGTACAGACGGAAGCTTTCTTT.

This clonotype has a count of ten or more. This rearrangement joins TRBV12-3 or TRBV12-4 to TRBJ1-6; a possible D gene is TRBD1 (5 bases). This CDR3 has 15 amino acids. Trimming shortened V by 2 bases and J by 6 bases, and 11 bases separated the two germline ends. CDR3 nucleotides: TGTGCCAGCAGTTTAAGAGGGACGAGTAATTCACCCCTCCACTTT. It is translated as CASSLRGTSNSPLHF.

Ten or more counts support this clonotype. The gene calls are TRBV6-2 or TRBV6-3 and TRBJ2-7; D tentatively fits TRBD1 or TRBD2 (5 bases each). Germline V gene sequence: CDR1 MNHEY, CDR2 SVGEGT. CDR3 length: 14 amino acids. This chain's CDR3 is CGTRRDGLYYEQYF. The CDR3 nucleotides are TGTGGCACGAGACGGGACGGCCTTTACTACGAGCAGTACTTC.

This clonotype was detected many times. The chain is built from TRBV27 and TRBJ1-1; D is ambiguous. CDR1 is MNHEY, CDR2 SMNVEV, per germline (reference sequence). The ends were cut back, 4 bases at V and 3 bases at J, with 9 bases in the middle. This CDR3 comprises 13 residues. Written as DNA, the CDR3 is TGTGCCAGCAGTTCAGCCGGTTACACTGAAGCTTTCTTT. This encodes CASSSAGYTEAFF.

This chain uses TRBV10-3 with TRBJ2-5; 8 bases fit TRBD2. CDR3 length equals 15 residues. Germline CDR1 and CDR2: ENHRY and SYGVKD. V lost 2 bases, J lost 3 bases, and 5 bases stayed unmatched. The CDR3 DNA follows: TGTGCCATCAGTGAGCGGTACGGGGGGGAAGAGACCCAGTACTTC. Translated: CAISERYGGEETQYF.

This clonotype was recorded many times. Germline and junction disagree at one end, which may indicate a read error. The chain joins TRBV12-3 or TRBV12-4 to TRBJ2-1, with TRBD1 as a possible D gene (6 bases). The length of the CDR3 is 13 residues. The CDR3 DNA sequence: TGTGCCAGCAGTTTAGGGGGGCCCAATGAGCAGCTCTTC. Protein: CASSLGGPNEQLF.

This clonotype appeared many times. The chain is built from TRBV19 and TRBJ2-7, with 7 bases matching TRBD1. The ends lost 5 bases at V and 2 bases at J; junction bases unmatched: 3. Germline CDR1 LNHDA, CDR2 SQIVND (reference sequence). The CDR3 has 13 residues. CDR3 amino acids: CASSRGTAYEQYF. Written as DNA, the CDR3 is TGTGCCAGTAGTCGAGGGACAGCCTACGAGCAGTACTTC.

Ten or more counts support this clonotype. The chain couples TRBV20-1 to TRBJ2-3; perhaps TRBD2 as D (5 bases). There are 19 residues in the CDR3. V dropped 2 bases and J dropped 1 base, with 25 bases sitting between them. From germline, CDR1 is DFQATT and CDR2 SNEGSKA (reference sequence). CDR3 sequence reads: CSARKPPGSGVDGTDTQYF. As DNA, the CDR3 is TGCAGTGCTAGAAAGCCGCCCGGATCCGGGGTCGACGGCACAGATACGCAGTATTTT.

This clonotype was counted between two and nine times. The gene calls are TRBV29-1 and TRBJ2-4; D call uncertain. Trimming took 2 bases from V and 0 from J, leaving 11 bases between them. CDR1 and CDR2 from the germline V gene are SQVTM and ANQGSEA. The length of the CDR3 is 15 residues. CDR3 sequence reads: CSVELQQLAKNIQYF. CDR3 DNA sequence: TGCAGCGTTGAACTACAGCAACTAGCCAAAAACATTCAGTACTTC. Filled out from reference TRBV29-1 and TRBJ2-4, the complete variable domain reads SAVISQKPSRDICQRGTSLTIQCQVDSQVTMMFWYRQQPGQSLTLIATANQGSEATYESGFVIDKFPISRPNLTFSTLTVSNMSPEDSSIYLCSVELQQLAKNIQYFGAGTRLSVL.

This clonotype was observed at least ten times. This chain connects TRBV28 to TRBJ2-3; 9 positions match TRBD2. This CDR3 is 15 amino acids long. V trimming: 5 bases; J trimming: 6 bases; junction bases outside the gene matches: 9. Germline V gene data show CDR1 as MDHEN and CDR2 as SYDVKM. CDR3 coding DNA: TGTGCCAGCAGTCCCCGTAGGCTAGCGGGGGATACGCAGTATTTT. It specifies CASSPRRLAGDTQYF. Variable domain in full (rest from reference TRBV28 and TRBJ2-3): DVKVTQSSRYLVKRTGEKVFLECVQDMDHENMFWYRQDPGLGLRLIYFSYDVKMKEKGDIPEGYSVSREKKERFSLILESASTNQTSMYLCASSPRRLAGDTQYFGPGTRLTVL.

In its sample, this clonotype was seen a few times. The CDR3 loop reads CSVPPQNSYNEQFF. The CDR3, as DNA: TGCAGCGTACCGCCGCAAAACTCCTACAATGAGCAGTTCTTC. This chain links TRBV29-1 with TRBJ2-1; D not certain. Trimming took off 6 bases at V and 0 bases at J, with 12 bases between the two ends. Germline V gives CDR1 SQVTM, CDR2 ANQGSEA. This CDR3 has 14 amino acids.

This clonotype was detected many times. V and J are TRBV7-8 and TRBJ1-4; D is perhaps TRBD1 (6 bases). CDR1 is SGHVS and CDR2 is FQNEAQ in the germline V gene. This CDR3 spans 14 amino acids. Trimming took 4 bases from V and 8 from J, leaving 14 bases between them. The chain's CDR3 is CASSSQGFREKLFF. CDR3 bases: TGTGCCAGCAGCTCACAGGGCTTTAGGGAAAAACTGTTTTTT.